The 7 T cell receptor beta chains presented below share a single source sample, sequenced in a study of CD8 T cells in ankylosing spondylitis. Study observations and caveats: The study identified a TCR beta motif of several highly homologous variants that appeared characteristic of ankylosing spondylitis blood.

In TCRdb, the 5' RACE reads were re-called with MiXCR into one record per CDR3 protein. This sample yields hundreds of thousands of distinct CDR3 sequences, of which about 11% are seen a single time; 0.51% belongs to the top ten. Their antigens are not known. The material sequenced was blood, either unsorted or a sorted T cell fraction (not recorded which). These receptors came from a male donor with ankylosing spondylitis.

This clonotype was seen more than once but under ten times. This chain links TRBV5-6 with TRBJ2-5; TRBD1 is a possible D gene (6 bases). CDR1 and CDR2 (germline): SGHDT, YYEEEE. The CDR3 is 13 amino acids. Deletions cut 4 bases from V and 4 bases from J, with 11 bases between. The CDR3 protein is CASSPGDSETQYF. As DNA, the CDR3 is TGTGCCAGCAGCCCAGGGGATTCAGAGACCCAGTACTTC.

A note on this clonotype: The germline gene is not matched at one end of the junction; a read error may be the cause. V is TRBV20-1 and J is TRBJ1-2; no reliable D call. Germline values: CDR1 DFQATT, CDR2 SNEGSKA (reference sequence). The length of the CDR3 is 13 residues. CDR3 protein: CGARLGGGYGYTF. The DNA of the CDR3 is TGCGGTGCTAGACTTGGAGGAGGATATGGCTACACCTTC.

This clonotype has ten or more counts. CDR3 coding DNA: TGCAGTGCTAGGGCCGGAATCGATTCACCCCTCCACTTT. Amino acids: CSARAGIDSPLHF. The gene calls are TRBV20-1 and TRBJ1-6; D ambiguous. CDR3 size: 13 residues. Trimming left V 3 bases short and J 8 bases short, with 11 bases between. Germline V gene sequence: CDR1 DFQATT, CDR2 SNEGSKA (reference sequence).

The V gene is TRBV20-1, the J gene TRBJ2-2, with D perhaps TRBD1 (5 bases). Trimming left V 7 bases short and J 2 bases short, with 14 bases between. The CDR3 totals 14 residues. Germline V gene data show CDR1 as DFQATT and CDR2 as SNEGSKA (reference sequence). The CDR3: CSGLQGSNTGELFF. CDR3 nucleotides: TGCAGTGGGCTTCAGGGTTCCAACACCGGGGAGCTGTTTTTT.

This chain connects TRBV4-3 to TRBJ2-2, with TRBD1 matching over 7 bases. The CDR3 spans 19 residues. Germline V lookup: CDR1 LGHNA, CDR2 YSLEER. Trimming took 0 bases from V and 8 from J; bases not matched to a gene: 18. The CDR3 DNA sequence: TGCGCCAGCAGCCAAGATCTTTCGAGGGGGCGGGTGGACAGAGGGGAGCTGTTTTTT. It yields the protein CASSQDLSRGRVDRGELFF.

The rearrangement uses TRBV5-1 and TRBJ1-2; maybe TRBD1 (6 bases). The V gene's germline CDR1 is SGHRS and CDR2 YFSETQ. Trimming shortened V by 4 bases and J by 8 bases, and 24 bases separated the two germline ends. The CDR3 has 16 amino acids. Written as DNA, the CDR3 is TGCGCCAGCAGCCTCGCTATTCACAGGGAGCGGGGCGGCTACACCTTC. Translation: CASSLAIHRERGGYTF.

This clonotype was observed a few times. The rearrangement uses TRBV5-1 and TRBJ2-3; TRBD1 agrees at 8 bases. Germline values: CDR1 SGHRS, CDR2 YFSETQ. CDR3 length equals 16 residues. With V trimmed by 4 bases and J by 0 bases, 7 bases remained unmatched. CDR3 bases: TGCGCCAGCAGCGCCCGGGACAGGAGGAGCACAGATACGCAGTATTTT. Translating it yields CASSARDRRSTDTQYF.